The T cell receptor beta chain described here comes from a study of PD-1 blockade in classical Hodgkin lymphoma. Time point reported: cycle 4 day 1 (C4D1), after five to seven weeks of nivolumab. Every patient was affected by relapse after autologous stem cell transplantation, while exposure to brentuximab vedotin was not uniform. The authors enriched CD8+ T cells from thawed PBMCs via magnetic negative selection. The CDR3 extends over 13 amino acids. The germline V gene encodes CDR1 SGHRS and CDR2 YFSETQ. The V and J ends lost 0 bases and 7 bases, in that order; junction bases with no gene match: 3. The data were produced by immunoSEQ multiplex PCR, yet TCRdb's version contains in-frame clones alone and is incomplete. The data show 7,000 or so clones, 60% seen once.

This sequence originates from a human donor with classical Hodgkin lymphoma. The chain uses TRBV5-1 and TRBJ1-1, with 7 bases matching TRBD1. Here the sequenced sample was CD8+ T cells from blood, taken before the fourth cycle of nivolumab. In DNA, the CDR3 is TGCGCCAGCAGCTTGGCAGGGGGAGATGAAGCTTTCTTT. Encoded protein: CASSLAGGDEAFF.